These 22 T cell receptor beta chains originate from one sample sequenced in a study of cytomegalovirus exposure and HLA in healthy donors. The PCR employed 60 Vbeta primers together with 13 Jbeta primers. Generated by immunoSEQ multiplex PCR, the TCRdb table keeps only in-frame clones and is missing some. Of some 54,000 clones in the sample, around 84% were seen once. Material: PBMCs. Every receptor here comes from a male donor in good health and CMV-seronegative.

The chain links TRBV2 to TRBJ1-1; D is perhaps TRBD1 (6 bases). The CDR3 is 14 amino acids. V was clipped by 6 bases and J by 1 base, with 12 bases between them. Germline-derived CDR1 and CDR2 are SNHLY and FYNNEI. In DNA form, the CDR3 reads TGTGCCAGCAGCCCTCGACAGGAGAACACTGAAGCTTTCTTT. Translated: CASSPRQENTEAFF.

This chain links TRBV11-3 with TRBJ1-1, with D perhaps TRBD1 (5 bases). Germline V gives CDR1 SGHNT, CDR2 YENEEA. CDR3 length: 14 residues. Trimming left V 5 bases short and J 3 bases short, with 13 bases between. In nucleotides, the CDR3 is TGTGCCAGCAGCCCTCAGGGAACGGACACTGAAGCTTTCTTT. It is translated as CASSPQGTDTEAFF.

The chain couples TRBV27 to TRBJ1-1; possibly TRBD1 for D (5 bases). The germline V gene encodes CDR1 MNHEY and CDR2 SMNVEV (reference sequence). The CDR3 is made up of 14 amino acids. Trimming removed 5 bases from V and 4 bases from J, with 14 bases in between. CDR3 DNA sequence: TGTGCCAGCAGTCCTTGGGGCCCGAGCACTGAAGCTTTCTTT. It is translated as CASSPWGPSTEAFF.

The CDR3 sequence is CASSQDLRLADGNEQFF. Here the CDR3 DNA reads TGTGCCAGCAGCCAAGATCTTAGGCTAGCGGATGGCAATGAGCAGTTCTTC. The V gene is TRBV14, the J gene TRBJ2-1; 7 positions match TRBD2. Trimming cost V 0 bases and J 6 bases; bases outside gene matches: 11. In germline, CDR1 is SGHDN, CDR2 FVKESK. The CDR3 loop spans 17 amino acids.

The gene calls are TRBV5-1 and TRBJ2-5, with TRBD2 identical over 12 bases. CDR3 length equals 17 residues. V shed 0 bases, J shed 4 bases, and the junction held 7 bases outside the gene matches. CDR1 is SGHRS, CDR2 YFSETQ, per germline. This CDR3 is CASSLVRETSGGETQYF. Here the CDR3 DNA reads TGCGCCAGCAGCTTGGTGCGAGAGACTAGCGGGGGAGAGACCCAGTACTTC.

V usage is TRBV5-1 and J usage is TRBJ1-5; 7 nucleotides align to TRBD1. There are 15 residues in the CDR3. The V and J ends lost 4 bases and 4 bases, in that order; junction bases with no gene match: 8. Germline CDR1 SGHRS, CDR2 YFSETQ. The CDR3 DNA is TGCGCCAGCAGCCCATTCGGGACAGCGAATCAGCCCCAGCATTTT. This sequence encodes CASSPFGTANQPQHF.

The chain couples TRBV6-1 to TRBJ2-1; D may be TRBD1 (5 bases). Germline V CDR1 and CDR2: MNHNS, SASEGT. The CDR3 extends over 13 amino acids. The V end was cut by 6 bases, the J end by 5 bases, with 11 bases between. The CDR3 DNA follows: TGTGCCAGCAGATTGGACACCAACAATGAGCAGTTCTTC. Translated, it gives CASRLDTNNEQFF.

This chain uses TRBV18 with TRBJ1-3; 12 nucleotides line up with TRBD1. Germline V CDR1 and CDR2: KGHSH, LQKENI. V was clipped by 5 bases and J by 2 bases; unmatched bases: 4. The CDR3 is 16 residues long. The CDR3: CASSSGQGAAGNTIYF. The CDR3 DNA reads TGTGCCAGCTCATCGGGACAGGGGGCTGCTGGAAACACCATATATTTT.

This sequence joins TRBV9 and TRBJ1-2; unclear D gene. Trimming shortened V by 6 bases and J by 1 base, and 16 bases separated the two germline ends. CDR3 length: 15 amino acids. The germline gives CDR1 SGDLS, CDR2 YYNGEE. CDR3 in amino acids: CASTRVGSDNYGYTF. In DNA, the CDR3 is TGTGCCAGCACGCGGGTGGGGTCTGATAACTATGGCTACACCTTC.

The chain links TRBV7-9 to TRBJ2-1, with D possibly TRBD2 on 6 matching bases. Germline values: CDR1 SEHNR, CDR2 FQNEAQ (reference sequence). The CDR3 sequence is 14 residues long. The V end was cut by 3 bases, the J end by 12 bases, with 18 bases between. CDR3 loop: CASSLPSRERGQFF. In nucleotides, the CDR3 is TGTGCCAGCAGCTTGCCCTCCCGGGAGAGAGGGCAGTTCTTC. The full variable domain, completed using reference TRBV7-9 and TRBJ2-1, is DTGVSQNPRHKITKRGQNVTFRCDPISEHNRLYWYRQTLGQGPEFLTYFQNEAQLEKSRLLSDRFSAERPKGSFSTLEIQRTEQGDSAMYLCASSLPSRERGQFFGPGTRLTVL.

The rearrangement links TRBV10-3 to TRBJ1-3; possibly TRBD1 for D (6 bases). Germline V gene lookup returns CDR1 ENHRY and CDR2 SYGVKD. This CDR3 has 15 residues. V was trimmed by 10 bases and J by 2 bases, leaving 18 bases between them. Written as DNA, the CDR3 is TGTGCCACCCAGGGGCCGGAAGTCACTGGAAACACCATATATTTT. It is translated as CATQGPEVTGNTIYF.

This clone occurred a few times. The rearrangement uses TRBV2 and TRBJ1-2; D unclear. Per germline, CDR1 SNHLY and CDR2 FYNNEI. The CDR3 sequence is 13 residues long. The ends were cut back, 4 bases at V and 4 bases at J, with 10 bases in the middle. The chain's CDR3 is CASSVGQFYGYTF. The CDR3 bases are TGTGCCAGCAGTGTTGGGCAGTTCTATGGCTACACCTTC.

The chain uses TRBV9 and TRBJ1-1; D is ambiguous. The V and J ends lost 0 bases and 3 bases respectively, with 9 bases between them. The CDR3 covers 14 residues. CDR1 and CDR2 (germline): SGDLS, YYNGEE. Here the CDR3 reads CASSVVDVDTEAFF. The CDR3 nucleotides read TGTGCCAGCAGCGTAGTAGATGTGGACACTGAAGCTTTCTTT. Filled out from reference TRBV9 and TRBJ1-1, the complete variable domain reads DSGVTQTPKHLITATGQRVTLRCSPRSGDLSVYWYQQSLDQGLQFLIQYYNGEERAKGNILERFSAQQFPDLHSELNLSSLELGDSALYFCASSVVDVDTEAFFGQGTRLTVV.

The rearrangement links TRBV30 to TRBJ2-7, with D uncertain. The germline CDR1 and CDR2 sequences are GTSNPN and SVGIG (reference sequence). Trimming took off 2 bases at V and 0 bases at J, with 17 bases between the two ends. This CDR3 comprises 16 residues. The CDR3 sequence is CAWSYDGVRSSYEQYF. The DNA of the CDR3 is TGTGCCTGGAGTTACGACGGAGTACGGTCCTCCTACGAGCAGTACTTC. Filled out from reference TRBV30 and TRBJ2-7, the complete variable domain reads SQTIHQWPATLVQPVGSPLSLECTVEGTSNPNLYWYRQAAGRGLQLLFYSVGIGQISSEVPQNLSASRPQDRQFILSSKKLLLSDSGFYLCAWSYDGVRSSYEQYFGPGTRLTVT.

The genes are TRBV6-5 and TRBJ1-1; no definite D call. Germline V gene data show CDR1 as MNHEY and CDR2 as SVGAGI. V lost 4 bases and J 1 base, leaving 7 bases between the germline ends. The CDR3 loop spans 13 amino acids. The CDR3, as DNA: TGTGCCAGCAGTTTAGAGAGGAACACTGAAGCTTTCTTT. Translation: CASSLERNTEAFF.

The chain is built from TRBV7-9 and TRBJ1-2; maybe TRBD1 (5 bases). V gave up 0 bases and J gave up 2 bases, with 10 bases separating them. The CDR3 contains 15 residues. Germline loops: CDR1 SEHNR, CDR2 FQNEAQ (reference sequence). CDR3 in amino acids: CASSLAGGGNYGYTF. The CDR3 DNA follows: TGTGCCAGCAGCTTAGCCGGGGGGGGGAACTATGGCTACACCTTC.

V gene TRBV5-5 combines with J gene TRBJ2-1, with D unclear. Per germline, CDR1 SGHKS and CDR2 YYEKEE (reference sequence). The CDR3 covers 16 residues. The V and J ends lost 1 base and 7 bases respectively, with 18 bases between them. For the CDR3, the DNA is TGTGCCAGCAGCTTGAGTTTGTCTAGTGGAATGAATGAGCAGTTCTTC. Translating gives CASSLSLSSGMNEQFF.

In its sample, this clone was seen a few times. The V call is TRBV6-1, the J call TRBJ2-1; 7 bases are a match to TRBD2. CDR3 length: 16 amino acids. Germline V gene sequence: CDR1 MNHNS, CDR2 SASEGT. J gave up 7 bases and V 2 bases, and 11 bases lay outside the gene matches. CDR3 bases: TGTGCCAGCAGTGAATCCACAGCCGGAGCGGGGAATGAGCAGTTCTTC. Translation: CASSESTAGAGNEQFF.

CDR3 residues: CASSSGGGRDTGELFF. The CDR3 bases are TGTGCCAGCAGCTCTGGGGGGGGGCGGGACACCGGGGAGCTGTTTTTT. The V and J genes are TRBV9 and TRBJ2-2; possible D gene TRBD2, 7 bases. This CDR3 has 16 amino acids. Germline loops: CDR1 SGDLS, CDR2 YYNGEE. Trimming shortened V by 4 bases and J by 3 bases, and 16 bases separated the two germline ends. Together with reference TRBV9 and TRBJ2-2, the CDR3 gives the full variable domain: DSGVTQTPKHLITATGQRVTLRCSPRSGDLSVYWYQQSLDQGLQFLIQYYNGEERAKGNILERFSAQQFPDLHSELNLSSLELGDSALYFCASSSGGGRDTGELFFGEGSRLTVL.

V and J are TRBV9 and TRBJ1-1, with D hard to call. Deletions cut 3 bases from V and 6 bases from J, with 6 bases between. This CDR3 is built from 11 residues. Germline CDR1 is SGDLS and CDR2 is YYNGEE. Written as DNA, the CDR3 is TGTGCCAGCAGCGCAGTCTCTGAAGCTTTCTTT. Amino acid sequence: CASSAVSEAFF.

V gene TRBV28 combines with J gene TRBJ1-3, with TRBD1 matching over 10 bases. The CDR3 contains 17 residues. Trimming at V came to 4 bases and at J to 6 bases, leaving 12 bases not matched to a gene. CDR1 MDHEN and CDR2 SYDVKM come from the germline V gene. CDR3 DNA sequence: TGTGCCAGCAGTTCTGGGGGTCACGGGACAGGGGTAAACACCATATATTTT. Translated: CASSSGGHGTGVNTIYF.

The chain uses TRBV10-3 and TRBJ2-7; D is undetermined. CDR3 size: 13 residues. Germline loops: CDR1 ENHRY, CDR2 SYGVKD. Trimming took off 2 bases at V and 0 bases at J, with 5 bases between the two ends. The CDR3 bases are TGTGCCATCAGTGAGCGGAGCTCCTACGAGCAGTACTTC. This gives the protein CAISERSSYEQYF.